These 12 T cell receptor beta chains were all obtained from the same sample, sequenced in a study of blood T cell repertoires in COVID-19. The data were produced by immunoSEQ multiplex PCR, yet TCRdb's version contains in-frame clones alone and is incomplete. This sample has 50,000 or so clones, with roughly 80% found just once. The sample was peripheral blood. These TCRs come from a man aged 35 to 55 with acute or convalescent COVID-19.

The chain joins TRBV5-1 to TRBJ1-3; D uncertain. Trimming cost V 2 bases and J 2 bases, with 8 bases left between them. Germline V gene sequence: CDR1 SGHRS, CDR2 YFSETQ. The CDR3 length is 14 residues. CDR3 residues: CASSFSSTGNTIYF. CDR3 DNA: TGCGCCAGCAGCTTTTCAAGCACTGGAAACACCATATATTTT. The variable domain in full, with the rest retrieved from reference TRBV5-1 and TRBJ1-3, is KAGVTQTPRYLIKTRGQQVTLSCSPISGHRSVSWYQQTPGQGLQFLFEYFSETQRNKGNFPGRFSGRQFSNSRSEMNVSTLELGDSALYLCASSFSSTGNTIYFGEGSWLTVV.

The rearrangement joins TRBV10-1 to TRBJ2-5; 8 nucleotides match TRBD1. The CDR3 has 14 residues. Germline V gene data show CDR1 as WNHNN and CDR2 as SYGVQD (reference sequence). The trim removed 4 bases at V and 5 bases at J, leaving 6 bases unmatched. CDR3 sequence reads: CASSVAGGRETQYF. The CDR3 DNA reads as TGCGCCAGCAGTGTTGCAGGGGGCCGGGAGACCCAGTACTTC.

V usage is TRBV24-1 and J usage is TRBJ1-5; possible D gene TRBD1, 5 bases. The V gene lost 4 bases and the J gene lost 7 bases, with 13 bases spanning the gap. Germline CDR1 KGHDR, CDR2 SFDVKD. This CDR3 comprises 14 residues. The CDR3 region is CATSERQAGQPQHF. As DNA, the CDR3 is TGTGCCACCAGTGAACGGCAGGCAGGGCAGCCCCAGCATTTT.

This clone was picked up a small number of times. The chain joins TRBV5-4 to TRBJ1-6, with D possibly being TRBD1 (6 bases). V was cut by 4 bases and J by 10 bases, with 18 bases left in between. CDR3 length: 15 residues. CDR1 and CDR2 (germline): SGHNT, YYREEE (reference sequence). CDR3 sequence: CASSTSGGLNSPLHF. CDR3 nucleotide sequence: TGTGCCAGCAGCACCTCGGGGGGGCTCAACTCACCCCTCCACTTT.

Turning to this clone: Sequence at one end of the junction differs from germline and may be a read error. This rearrangement joins TRBV30 to TRBJ2-7, with D tentatively TRBD1 (7 bases). This CDR3 is 15 amino acids long. Germline CDR1 is GTSNPN and CDR2 is SVGIG (reference sequence). The CDR3 region is CAWRAKVTGFYEQYF. The CDR3 nucleotides read TGTGCGTGGAGGGCTAAAGTGACAGGGTTTTACGAGCAGTACTTC.

The chain uses TRBV5-6 and TRBJ2-1; 10 bases align to TRBD2. Germline CDR1 is SGHDT and CDR2 is YYEEEE. This CDR3 comprises 16 residues. Trimming removed 2 bases from V and 2 bases from J; junction bases left unmatched: 4. This chain's CDR3 is CASSFRAGGTYNEQFF. The CDR3 region has the DNA TGTGCCAGCAGCTTCCGAGCGGGGGGGACCTACAATGAGCAGTTCTTC.

The chain recombines TRBV28 with TRBJ1-2; D may be TRBD1 (6 bases). Germline V gene sequence: CDR1 MDHEN, CDR2 SYDVKM. The CDR3 totals 14 residues. The V and J ends lost 4 bases and 3 bases respectively, with 12 bases between them. CDR3 sequence (DNA): TGTGCCAGCAGTTCCGCAGGGGCGGACTATGGCTACACCTTC. Its protein product is CASSSAGADYGYTF.

The V and J genes are TRBV5-1 and TRBJ1-6; TRBD1 might be the D (5 bases). This CDR3 region has 19 residues. Trimming cost V 5 bases and J 8 bases, with 29 bases left between them. The germline gives CDR1 SGHRS, CDR2 YFSETQ. CDR3 region: CASRQQNYQGLLKHSPLHF. DNA of the CDR3: TGCGCCAGCAGACAACAAAATTACCAGGGACTCCTAAAGCATTCACCCCTCCACTTT.

The chain is built from TRBV11-2 and TRBJ2-2; D ambiguous. V shed 0 bases and J shed 6 bases, with 5 bases lying between them. Looked up from germline, CDR1 is SGHAT and CDR2 is FQNNGV. CDR3 length: 13 amino acids. Written as DNA, the CDR3 is TGTGCCAGCAGCTTAGATCAATCCGGGGAGCTGTTTTTT. This gives the protein CASSLDQSGELFF.

The chain recombines TRBV19 with TRBJ1-1; D is perhaps TRBD1 (6 bases). Germline V gene sequence: CDR1 LNHDA, CDR2 SQIVND (reference sequence). V lost 6 bases and J lost 8, with 19 bases in between. This CDR3 comprises 14 residues. The CDR3 nucleotides are TGTGCCAGTAGCTCCAGCTCGGGACATCTCGAAGCTTTCTTT. Translation gives CASSSSSGHLEAFF. Full variable domain (remainder filled in from reference TRBV19 and TRBJ1-1): DGGITQSPKYLFRKEGQNVTLSCEQNLNHDAMYWYRQDPGQGLRLIYYSQIVNDFQKGDIAEGYSVSREKKESFPLTVTSAQKNPTAFYLCASSSSSGHLEAFFGQGTRLTVV.

This clone was seen only a few times. V gene TRBV3-1 (or the pseudogene TRBV3-2) combines with J gene TRBJ2-2; D unresolved. Germline loops: CDR1 LGHDT, CDR2 YNNKEL (reference sequence). V was trimmed by 1 base and J by 4 bases, leaving 10 bases between them. This CDR3 spans 15 amino acids. CDR3 sequence (DNA): TGTGCCAGCAGCCAAGCTATGGTACGCACCGGGGAGCTGTTTTTT. Amino acid sequence: CASSQAMVRTGELFF.

This clone has only a few counts. V is TRBV5-1 and J is TRBJ1-2; TRBD1 aligns across 8 bases. The CDR3 is made up of 17 amino acids. The V segment lost 1 base and the J segment 2 bases; nucleotides outside the gene matches: 10. Germline lookup yields CDR1 SGHRS and CDR2 YFSETQ. For the CDR3, the DNA is TGCGCCAGCAGCTTGCGGCAGGGGGCCGCATACAACTATGGCTACACCTTC. Translation: CASSLRQGAAYNYGYTF.